One T cell receptor (beta chain) is described in this entry. This clone's antigen is unknown. It has no much larger one-base neighbor in the sample; base qualities were not kept. Inclusive of the bounding cysteine and phenylalanine, the CDR3 is 12 residues long. The kept DNA is CDR3 alone, 36 bases in frame from the first base. The CDR1 and CDR2 encoded by the germline V gene are SGHRS and YFSETQ. V lost 1 base and J lost 2 bases; the stretch between them is 2 bases long. In the prospective study, participants were roughly 18 to 100 years old, resided in about two dozen geographic areas of the United States, and were enrolled through a virtual design. In the prospective study, cohorts were assigned on the basis of participant-reported clinical history obtained from a screening survey and a study questionnaire. Exposed participants had been in contact, within 2 weeks of entering the study, with a person who had a PCR-confirmed or clinician-diagnosed case of COVID-19. In the prospective study, mobile phlebotomists collected whole blood, serum and a nasopharyngeal or oropharyngeal swab from each participant. Over a roughly 2-month period, participants in the prospective study had the option of providing additional blood draws and questionnaires. Before DNA extraction, blood samples from the prospective study were shipped at room temperature or frozen.

The immunoSEQ Assay, a bias-controlled multiplex PCR, was used to amplify TCRbeta CDR3 regions from genomic DNA. For the original study's pipeline: Nucleated cell counts per sample were estimated from amplification of reference gene primers within the assay. To quantify the absolute abundance of each unique TCRbeta CDR3 rearrangement, sequence reads were collapsed and filtered. For each sample, productive Simpson clonality was calculated by taking the square root of Simpson's diversity index across productive rearrangements. TCRdb's version of the immuneACCESS table is confined to in-frame rearrangements and falls short of the full clone set. An unresolved V gene accounts for under half of the shortfall where checked; the remainder is of unknown origin. That table supplies the V and J calls and clone size; D and trimming were determined from the DNA. Across this sample there are about 140,000 clones, with roughly 84% seen only once. Approximately 5.3% of the sample is taken by the ten largest.

This sample is drawn from a study of blood T cell repertoires in COVID-19 (TCRdb year 2020). As for the study more broadly: Collaborator samples came from the United States, Italy and Spain and covered acute and convalescent phases of COVID-19. Where available, HLA class I and class II types were obtained from metadata supplied by the sample provider rather than from assay-based typing. Samples were obtained from the ongoing ImmuneRACE study (first 160 participants) and from approximately 1,200 subjects provided by 6 global collaborators. The prospective study material was composed of cDNA or gDNA derived from T cells, B-cell-depleted T cells, or PBMCs. Subjects who had been exposed to COVID-19, were actively infected with it, or had recovered from it provided the deeply sampled blood TCRbeta repertoires that made up the dataset. The sample metadata nearly always contained a de-identified subject ID, COVID-19 status, age in years and sex. The repertoires were made available in a free public database intended to serve as a resource for research on the immune response to SARS-CoV-2. The research as a whole found: How much clinical and demographic metadata was included differed by source and by participant, and the metadata was provided uncurated.

Input material: PBMCs or T cells enriched from blood (not recorded which). The chain is assembled from TRBV5-1 and TRBJ2-3; too little of a D gene remains to name it. This receptor was obtained from a man between 65 and 85 years old who had been exposed to COVID-19. The base sequence is TGCGCCAGCAGCTTGCACACAGATACGCAGTATTTT. Translation gives CASSLHTDTQYF.